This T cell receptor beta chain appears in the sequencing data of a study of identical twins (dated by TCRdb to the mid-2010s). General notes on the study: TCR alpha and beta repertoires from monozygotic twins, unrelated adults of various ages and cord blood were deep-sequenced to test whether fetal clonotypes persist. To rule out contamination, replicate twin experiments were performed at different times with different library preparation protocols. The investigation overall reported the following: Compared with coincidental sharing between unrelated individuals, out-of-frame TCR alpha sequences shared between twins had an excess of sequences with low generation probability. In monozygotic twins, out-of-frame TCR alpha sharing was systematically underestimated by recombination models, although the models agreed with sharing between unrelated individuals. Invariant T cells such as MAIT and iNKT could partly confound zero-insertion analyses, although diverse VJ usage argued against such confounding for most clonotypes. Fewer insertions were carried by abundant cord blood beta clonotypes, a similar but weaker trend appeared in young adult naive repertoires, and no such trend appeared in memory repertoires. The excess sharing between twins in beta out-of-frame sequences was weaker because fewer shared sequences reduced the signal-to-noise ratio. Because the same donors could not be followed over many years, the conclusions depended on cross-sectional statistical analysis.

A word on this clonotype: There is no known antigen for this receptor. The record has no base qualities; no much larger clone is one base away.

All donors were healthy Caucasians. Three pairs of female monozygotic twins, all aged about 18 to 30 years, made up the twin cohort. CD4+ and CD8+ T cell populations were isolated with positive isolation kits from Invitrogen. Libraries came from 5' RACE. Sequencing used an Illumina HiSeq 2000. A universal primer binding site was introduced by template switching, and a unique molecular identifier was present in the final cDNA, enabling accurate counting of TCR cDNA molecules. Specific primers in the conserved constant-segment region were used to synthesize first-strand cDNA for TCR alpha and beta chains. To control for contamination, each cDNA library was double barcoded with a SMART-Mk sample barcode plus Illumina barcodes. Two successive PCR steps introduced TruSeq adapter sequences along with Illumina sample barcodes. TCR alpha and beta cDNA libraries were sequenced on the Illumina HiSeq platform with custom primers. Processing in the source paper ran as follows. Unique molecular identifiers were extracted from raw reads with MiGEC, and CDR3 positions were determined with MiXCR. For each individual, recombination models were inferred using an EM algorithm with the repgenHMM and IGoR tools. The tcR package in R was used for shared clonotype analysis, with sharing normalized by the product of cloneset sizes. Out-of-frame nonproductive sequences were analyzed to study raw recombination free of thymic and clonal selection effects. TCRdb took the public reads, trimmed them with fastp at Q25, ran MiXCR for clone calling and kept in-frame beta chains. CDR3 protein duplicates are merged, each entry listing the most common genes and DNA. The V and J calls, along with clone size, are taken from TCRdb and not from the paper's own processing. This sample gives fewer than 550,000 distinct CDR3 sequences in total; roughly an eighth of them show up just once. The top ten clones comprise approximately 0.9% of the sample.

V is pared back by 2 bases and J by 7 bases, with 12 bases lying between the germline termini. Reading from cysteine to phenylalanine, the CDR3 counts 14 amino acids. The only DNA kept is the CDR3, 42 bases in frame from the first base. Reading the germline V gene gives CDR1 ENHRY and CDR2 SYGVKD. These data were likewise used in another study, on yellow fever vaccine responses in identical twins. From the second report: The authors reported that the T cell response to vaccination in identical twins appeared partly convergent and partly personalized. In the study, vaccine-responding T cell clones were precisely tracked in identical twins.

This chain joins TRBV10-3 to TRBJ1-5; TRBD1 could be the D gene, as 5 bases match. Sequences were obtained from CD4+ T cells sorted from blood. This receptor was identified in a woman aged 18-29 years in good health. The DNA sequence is TGTGCCATCAGTGAGACAGGTCAACAACAGCCCCAGCATTTT. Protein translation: CAISETGQQQPQHF.